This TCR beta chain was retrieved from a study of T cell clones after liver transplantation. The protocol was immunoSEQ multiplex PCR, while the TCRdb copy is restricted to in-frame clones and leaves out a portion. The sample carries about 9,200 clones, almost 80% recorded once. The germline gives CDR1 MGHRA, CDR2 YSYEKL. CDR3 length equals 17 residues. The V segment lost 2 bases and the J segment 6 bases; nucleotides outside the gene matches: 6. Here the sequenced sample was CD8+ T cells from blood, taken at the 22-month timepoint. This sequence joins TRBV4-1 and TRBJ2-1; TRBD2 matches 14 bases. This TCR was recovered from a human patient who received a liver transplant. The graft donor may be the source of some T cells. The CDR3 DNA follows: TGCGCCAGCAGCCAATTTACCGGGACTAGCGGGGGCAATGAGCAGTTCTTC. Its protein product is CASSQFTGTSGGNEQFF.